This TCR beta chain was sequenced for a study of T cell repertoires in ileal Crohn's disease. Whole-study results and caveats: Active smokers at surgery had more clonal expansions than non-smokers.

Sequencing was performed with immunoSEQ multiplex PCR; in TCRdb, only in-frame clones are kept and a portion is missing. The table has about 10,000 clones, under 80% seen once. A word on this clone: Its matching antigen is unknown.

Germline V gene sequence: CDR1 MGHRA, CDR2 YSYEKL. V shed 2 bases and J 4 bases; nucleotides not matched to a gene: 6. The CDR3 contains 15 residues. The chain couples TRBV4-1 to TRBJ1-1, with 8 bases matching TRBD1. The receptor's source is an adult with Crohn's disease. The sample was ileal tissue. The CDR3 nucleotides read TGCGCCAGCAGCCAAATCATCAGGGGGCTCACTGAAGCTTTCTTT. It yields the protein CASSQIIRGLTEAFF.